These 2 T cell receptor beta chains were sequenced from one sample in a study of blood T cell repertoires in COVID-19. The assay was immunoSEQ multiplex PCR, and TCRdb's table has in-frame clones only and misses some. The repertoire holds about 430,000 clones, with over 75% as singletons. Source material: PBMCs or T cells enriched from blood (not recorded which). These receptors were collected from a young woman with acute COVID-19.

This chain links TRBV5-5 with TRBJ2-7; D remains ambiguous. Trimming removed 4 bases from V and 0 bases from J, with 14 bases in between. Germline values: CDR1 SGHKS, CDR2 YYEKEE (reference sequence). The CDR3 runs 15 residues. CDR3 in DNA: TGTGCCAGCAGCCACAGCCACGCAAGCTCCTACGAGCAGTACTTC. It translates to CASSHSHASSYEQYF. The entire variable domain, with the rest obtained from reference TRBV5-5 and TRBJ2-7, is as follows: DAGVTQSPTHLIKTRGQQVTLRCSPISGHKSVSWYQQVLGQGPQFIFQYYEKEERGRGNFPDRFSARQFPNYSSELNVNALLLGDSALYLCASSHSHASSYEQYFGPGTRLTVT.

This clone was seen only once. This rearrangement joins TRBV5-1 to TRBJ2-7; possible D gene TRBD1, 5 bases. The CDR3 covers 16 residues. CDR1 SGHRS and CDR2 YFSETQ come from the germline V gene. V was pared by 7 bases and J by 7 bases, with 27 bases between. CDR3 region: CASGTTENQPLGEQYF. CDR3 coding DNA: TGCGCCAGCGGAACGACAGAAAACCAACCTTTAGGGGAGCAGTACTTC.